The present T cell receptor beta chain was sequenced within a study of shared T cell receptors in the human thymus. The protocol was immunoSEQ multiplex PCR, while the TCRdb copy is restricted to in-frame clones and leaves out a portion. The sample records 600,000 to 900,000 clones, approximately 83% being singletons. The CDR3 loop spans 17 amino acids. The germline CDR1 and CDR2 sequences are SEHNR and FQNEAQ (reference sequence). Germline trimming cut 2 bases from V and 7 bases from J; bases unmatched to any gene: 17. These same records also appear under a second study, on human thymus T cells. That report notes: Thymus tissue was removed during corrective cardiac surgery. The authors found apparently biased V and J gene usage in thymic and blood repertoires.

This sequence originates from a girl under three years old with a congenital heart defect. V and J are TRBV7-9 and TRBJ2-7; 7 bases are a match to TRBD2. Material for sequencing was thymocytes. Here the CDR3 DNA reads TGTGCCAGCAGCTTATCGAGCGGGGCCCGACTAGCTGGGGAGCAGTACTTC. This encodes CASSLSSGARLAGEQYF.